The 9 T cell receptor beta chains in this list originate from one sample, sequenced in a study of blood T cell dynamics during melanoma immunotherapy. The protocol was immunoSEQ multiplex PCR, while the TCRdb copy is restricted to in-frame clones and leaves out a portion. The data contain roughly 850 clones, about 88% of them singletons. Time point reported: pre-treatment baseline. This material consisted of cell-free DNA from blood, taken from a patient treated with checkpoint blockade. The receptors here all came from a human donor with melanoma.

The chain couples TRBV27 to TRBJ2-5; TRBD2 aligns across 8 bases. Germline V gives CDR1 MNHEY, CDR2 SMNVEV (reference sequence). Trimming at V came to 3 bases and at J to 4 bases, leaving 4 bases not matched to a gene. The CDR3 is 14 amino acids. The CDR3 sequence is CASSFRGGGETQYF. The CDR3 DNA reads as TGTGCCAGCAGTTTTCGGGGGGGAGGAGAGACCCAGTACTTC.

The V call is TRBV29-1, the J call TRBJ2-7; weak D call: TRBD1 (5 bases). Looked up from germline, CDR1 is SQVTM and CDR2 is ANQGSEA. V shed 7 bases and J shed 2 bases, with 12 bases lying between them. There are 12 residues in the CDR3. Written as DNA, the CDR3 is TGCAGCGCCGGAGCAGGGCCCTACGAGCAGTACTTC. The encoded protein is CSAGAGPYEQYF.

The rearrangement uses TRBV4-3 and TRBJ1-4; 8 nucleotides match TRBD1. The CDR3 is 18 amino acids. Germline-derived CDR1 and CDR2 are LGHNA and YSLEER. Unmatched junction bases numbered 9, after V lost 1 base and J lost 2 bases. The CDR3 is CASSQVQGGGRTNEKLFF. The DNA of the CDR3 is TGCGCCAGCAGCCAAGTACAGGGGGGCGGGAGGACTAATGAAAAACTGTTTTTT.

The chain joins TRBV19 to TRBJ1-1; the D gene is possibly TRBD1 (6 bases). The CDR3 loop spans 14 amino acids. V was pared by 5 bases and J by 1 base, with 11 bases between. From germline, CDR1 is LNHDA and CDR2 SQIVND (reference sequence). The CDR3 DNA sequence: TGTGCCAGTAGTGCTCACAGGGCGAACACTGAAGCTTTCTTT. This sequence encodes CASSAHRANTEAFF.

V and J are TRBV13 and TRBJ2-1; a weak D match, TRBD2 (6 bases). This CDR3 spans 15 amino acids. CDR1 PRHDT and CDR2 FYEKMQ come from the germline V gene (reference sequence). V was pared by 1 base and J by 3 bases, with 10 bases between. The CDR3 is CASSLESRGYNEQFF. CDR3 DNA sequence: TGTGCCAGCAGCTTAGAGTCGCGGGGCTACAATGAGCAGTTCTTC.

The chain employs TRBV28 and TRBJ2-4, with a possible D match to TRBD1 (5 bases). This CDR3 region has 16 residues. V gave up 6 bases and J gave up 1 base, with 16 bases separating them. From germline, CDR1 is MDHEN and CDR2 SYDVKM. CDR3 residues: CASSPGRGWAKNIQYF. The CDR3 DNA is TGTGCCAGCAGCCCCGGTAGGGGCTGGGCCAAAAACATTCAGTACTTC.

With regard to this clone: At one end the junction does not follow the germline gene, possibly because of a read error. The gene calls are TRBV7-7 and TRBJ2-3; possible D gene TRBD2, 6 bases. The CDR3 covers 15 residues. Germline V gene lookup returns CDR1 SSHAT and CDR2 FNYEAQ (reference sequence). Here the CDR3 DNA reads TGTGCTAGCAGCTTAGGAAGCGGGCGCTCAGATACGCAGTATTTT. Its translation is CASSLGSGRSDTQYF.

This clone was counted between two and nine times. The CDR3 bases are TGTGCCATCAGCGACATTGCAACTAATGAAAAACTGTTTTTT. The encoded protein is CAISDIATNEKLFF. The chain employs TRBV10-3 and TRBJ1-4; unclear D gene. Trimming removed 6 bases from V and 0 bases from J, with 8 bases in between. CDR3 length equals 14 residues. Germline V CDR1 and CDR2: ENHRY, SYGVKD.

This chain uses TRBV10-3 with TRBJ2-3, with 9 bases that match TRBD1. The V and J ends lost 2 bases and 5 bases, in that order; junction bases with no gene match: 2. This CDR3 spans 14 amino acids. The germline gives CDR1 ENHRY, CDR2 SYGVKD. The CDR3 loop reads CAISEGTGIDTQYF. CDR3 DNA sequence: TGTGCCATCAGTGAGGGGACAGGGATAGATACGCAGTATTTT.